This T cell receptor beta chain emerged from a study of graft-versus-host responses after intestinal transplantation. General study results and limits: GvH clone levels peaked in circulation, and this peak was associated with early post-transplant HvG declines. GvH clonotypes were identified within recipient marrow, with a subset emerging first in ileum or blood.

TCRdb's copy holds only in-frame clones and misses some; the assay was immunoSEQ multiplex PCR. Here the sample spans under 30,000 clones, over 90% being singletons. Per the germline V gene, CDR1 is LNHDA and CDR2 is SQIVND (reference sequence). V was shortened by 1 base and J by 4 bases, with 14 bases between the two germline ends. CDR3 length: 16 amino acids. A single count supports this clone. What it binds is not known. This sequence joins TRBV19 and TRBJ1-5; perhaps TRBD1 as D (5 bases). This TCR was recovered from a human patient who received an intestinal transplant, so some T cells may come from the graft donor. Here the sequenced sample was PBMCs, taken 39 to 40 days after intestinal transplant. The CDR3 is CASSIGTFWGNQPQHF. The DNA of the CDR3 is TGTGCCAGTAGTATAGGGACTTTTTGGGGGAATCAGCCCCAGCATTTT.